Below are 13 T cell receptor beta chains sequenced from a single sample in a study of blood T cell repertoires in COVID-19. Sequencing used immunoSEQ multiplex PCR; TCRdb keeps in-frame clones, though not all of them. The table includes about 160,000 clones, 70% to 90% detected once. The specimen sequenced was peripheral blood. The receptors shown here come from a middle-aged man with acute or convalescent COVID-19.

This chain connects TRBV6-5 to TRBJ1-5; 8 bases align to TRBD1. Germline trimming cut 7 bases from V and 6 bases from J; bases unmatched to any gene: 8. This CDR3 is built from 14 residues. Germline V gene lookup returns CDR1 MNHEY and CDR2 SVGAGI. The CDR3 bases are TGTGCCAGCACAGAAAACAGGGGGATTCAGCCCCAGCATTTT. Protein product: CASTENRGIQPQHF.

CDR3 protein: CASSYTGNYEQYF. Written as DNA, the CDR3 is TGTGCCAGCAGTTATACAGGAAACTACGAGCAGTACTTC. The V gene is TRBV28, the J gene TRBJ2-7, with D perhaps matching TRBD1 (5 bases). The CDR3 is 13 amino acids. Trimming left V 4 bases short and J 3 bases short, with 10 bases between. Looked up from germline, CDR1 is MDHEN and CDR2 is SYDVKM.

The gene calls are TRBV6-2 or TRBV6-3 and TRBJ2-1; TRBD2 might be the D (7 bases). Looked up from germline, CDR1 is MNHEY and CDR2 is SVGEGT. The CDR3 has 15 residues. V gave up 6 bases and J gave up 5 bases, with 17 bases separating them. In DNA form, the CDR3 reads TGTGCCAGCAGGCCTCGGGGGGCCGATCACAATGAGCAGTTCTTC. It translates to CASRPRGADHNEQFF.

The rearrangement links TRBV30 to TRBJ1-1; 10 bases are a match to TRBD1. J gave up 5 bases and V 2 bases, and 5 bases lay outside the gene matches. The CDR3 runs to 14 residues. Germline CDR1 is GTSNPN and CDR2 is SVGIG (reference sequence). Here the CDR3 reads CAWSRDRGRTEAFF. CDR3 nucleotide sequence: TGTGCCTGGAGTAGGGACAGGGGAAGGACTGAAGCTTTCTTT.

The rearrangement uses TRBV5-6 and TRBJ2-1; D remains ambiguous. Per the germline V gene, CDR1 is SGHDT and CDR2 is YYEEEE. V was cut by 0 bases and J by 0 bases, with 4 bases left in between. This CDR3 comprises 14 residues. CDR3 nucleotides: TGTGCCAGCAGCTTGGGTATCTCCTACAATGAGCAGTTCTTC. Translation: CASSLGISYNEQFF.

The chain couples TRBV19 to TRBJ1-1; 7 positions match TRBD1. The junction had 11 bases not matched to a gene; V was cut back by 4 bases and J by 6 bases. The CDR3 contains 15 residues. Germline V gene sequence: CDR1 LNHDA, CDR2 SQIVND (reference sequence). As DNA, the CDR3 is TGTGCCAGTAGTAGGCACAGCAACCAGGGGGCTGAAGCTTTCTTT. Protein product: CASSRHSNQGAEAFF.

V usage is TRBV19 and J usage is TRBJ1-5; D is perhaps TRBD1 (6 bases). Trimming took 6 bases from V and 6 from J, leaving 12 bases between them. CDR1 is LNHDA, CDR2 SQIVND, per germline (reference sequence). The CDR3 runs to 13 residues. The DNA for the CDR3 is TGTGCCAGTAGCCGACAGGCACCTCAGCCCCAGCATTTT. Its protein product is CASSRQAPQPQHF.

This clone was counted only a few times. The chain carries TRBV19 and TRBJ1-4, with 8 nucleotides matching TRBD1. V was pared by 5 bases and J by 8 bases, with 7 bases of the junction left unmatched. CDR3 length equals 14 residues. The germline V gene has CDR1 LNHDA and CDR2 SQIVND (reference sequence). The CDR3 DNA follows: TGTGCCAGTAGTCCCGGACAGGGTATAGAAAAACTGTTTTTT. Its translation: CASSPGQGIEKLFF. The whole variable domain, filled in from reference TRBV19 and TRBJ1-4, reads DGGITQSPKYLFRKEGQNVTLSCEQNLNHDAMYWYRQDPGQGLRLIYYSQIVNDFQKGDIAEGYSVSREKKESFPLTVTSAQKNPTAFYLCASSPGQGIEKLFFGSGTQLSVL.

The chain links TRBV7-9 to TRBJ1-6; 8 bases fit TRBD1. Losses at the gene ends were 5 bases for V and 9 bases for J; bases not matched to a gene: 3. The CDR3 is 13 amino acids. Looked up from germline, CDR1 is SEHNR and CDR2 is FQNEAQ (reference sequence). The CDR3 here is CASSPTGVSPLHF. The CDR3 region has the DNA TGTGCCAGCAGCCCGACAGGGGTTTCACCCCTCCACTTT.

The J gene is TRBJ1-2, the V gene TRBV9, with 7 bases matching TRBD1. CDR1 is SGDLS and CDR2 is YYNGEE in the germline V gene. The V and J ends lost 4 bases and 1 base, in that order; junction bases with no gene match: 10. There are 16 residues in the CDR3. Written as DNA, the CDR3 is TGTGCCAGCAGCTCGACAGGGACATCATTTAACTATGGCTACACCTTC. Its protein is CASSSTGTSFNYGYTF.

This clone was detected a few times. The J gene is TRBJ1-2, the V gene TRBV28; D gene unclear. Trimming stripped 6 bases from V and 1 base from J, with 12 bases between. CDR1 and CDR2 from the germline V gene are MDHEN and SYDVKM. The CDR3 is 14 amino acids. CDR3: CASSATHLNYGYTF. In DNA, the CDR3 is TGTGCCAGCAGCGCAACACATCTTAACTATGGCTACACCTTC.

The V call is TRBV9, the J call TRBJ1-2; D is unclear. V lost 2 bases to trimming and J lost 11 bases, with 13 bases between them. Germline V gene sequence: CDR1 SGDLS, CDR2 YYNGEE. The CDR3 is made up of 12 amino acids. The CDR3: CASSVLAGGYTF. For the CDR3, the DNA is TGTGCCAGCAGCGTGCTAGCCGGCGGGTACACCTTC.

This chain uses TRBV10-3 with TRBJ2-3, with 7 bases aligning to TRBD1. The CDR3 is made up of 12 amino acids. Germline-derived CDR1 and CDR2 are ENHRY and SYGVKD. J gave up 6 bases and V 4 bases, and 1 base lay outside the gene matches. CDR3 DNA sequence: TGTGCCATCAGTGGGGACAGCGATACGCAGTATTTT. Protein product: CAISGDSDTQYF.